This TCR beta chain was captured by sequencing in a study of T cells in localized non-small cell lung cancer. Study conclusions and caveats: For the top 100 tumor clones, a median roughly 56 also appeared in adjacent lung.

The table came from immunoSEQ multiplex PCR; TCRdb's copy has only in-frame clones and leaves some out. This table holds around 2,400 clones, around 25% found once. CDR1 is MNHGY and CDR2 is SAAAGT in the germline V gene. Trimming took 5 bases from V and 5 from J, leaving 10 bases between them. The CDR3 length is 13 residues. In regard to this clone: The antigen is not known.

This clonotype originated in a female donor at least 60 years old with stage I lung adenocarcinoma. The V and J genes are TRBV6-8 and TRBJ2-1; D gene ambiguous. Sequenced here: lung tumor tissue, sampled before any cancer treatment. Written as DNA, the CDR3 is TGTGCCAGCAGTGATGGACGGAACAATGAGCAGTTCTTC. Translated: CASSDGRNNEQFF.